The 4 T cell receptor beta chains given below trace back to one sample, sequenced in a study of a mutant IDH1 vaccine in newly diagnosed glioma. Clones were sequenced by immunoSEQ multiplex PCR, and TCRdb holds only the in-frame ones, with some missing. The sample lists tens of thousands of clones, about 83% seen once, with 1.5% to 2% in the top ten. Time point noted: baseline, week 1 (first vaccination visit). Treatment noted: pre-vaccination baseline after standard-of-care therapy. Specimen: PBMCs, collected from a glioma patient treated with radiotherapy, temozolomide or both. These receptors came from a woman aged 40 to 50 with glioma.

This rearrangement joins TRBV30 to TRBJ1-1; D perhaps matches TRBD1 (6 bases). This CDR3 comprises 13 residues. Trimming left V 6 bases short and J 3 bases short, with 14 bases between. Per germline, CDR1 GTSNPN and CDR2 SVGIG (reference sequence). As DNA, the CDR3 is TGTGCCTGCCAGACAGGCCGGGACACTGAAGCTTTCTTT. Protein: CACQTGRDTEAFF. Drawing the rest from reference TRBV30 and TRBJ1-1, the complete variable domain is SQTIHQWPATLVQPVGSPLSLECTVEGTSNPNLYWYRQAAGRGLQLLFYSVGIGQISSEVPQNLSASRPQDRQFILSSKKLLLSDSGFYLCACQTGRDTEAFFGQGTRLTVV.

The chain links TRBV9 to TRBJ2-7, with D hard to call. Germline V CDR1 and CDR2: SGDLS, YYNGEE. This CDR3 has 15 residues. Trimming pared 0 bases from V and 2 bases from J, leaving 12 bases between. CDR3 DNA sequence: TGTGCCAGCAGCGTAGCTGCCAACGACGCCTACGAGCAGTACTTC. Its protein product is CASSVAANDAYEQYF.

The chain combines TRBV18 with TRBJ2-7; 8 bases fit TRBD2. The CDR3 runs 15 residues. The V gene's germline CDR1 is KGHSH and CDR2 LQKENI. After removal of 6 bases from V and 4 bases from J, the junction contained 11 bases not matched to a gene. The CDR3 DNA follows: TGTGCCAGCTCGCCTGTTTCGGGGGGGAGGTACGAGCAGTACTTC. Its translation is CASSPVSGGRYEQYF.

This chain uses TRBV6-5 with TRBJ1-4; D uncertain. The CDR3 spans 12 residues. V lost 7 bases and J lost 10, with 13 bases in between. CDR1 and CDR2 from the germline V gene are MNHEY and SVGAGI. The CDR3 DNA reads TGTGCCAGCATGCACCTTTTGGCAAAACTGTTTTTT. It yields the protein CASMHLLAKLFF.